This T cell receptor beta chain was identified during a study of T cells in Graves' hyperthyroidism and ophthalmopathy (dated by TCRdb to between 2018 and 2021). In terms of the full investigation: Peripheral blood samples were taken at the time of initial diagnosis, prior to any treatment. An independent validation cohort of around 19 hyperthyroidism patients and 17 patients who later progressed to ophthalmopathy tested prospective prediction of ophthalmopathy. TCR V-J signatures able to tell the groups apart were searched for in a discovery cohort of 100 or so patients, of whom about 40 had Graves' ophthalmopathy and around 57 had stable Graves' hyperthyroidism. TCR Vbeta CDR3 sequencing of 120 to 150 peripheral blood samples (under 45 ophthalmopathy, 75 hyperthyroidism and approximately 17 progressor patients) is reported in the paper. Once sampling was done, hyperthyroidism patients were given methimazole at a starting dose of 30 mg daily, whereas ophthalmopathy patients were given high-dose intravenous methylprednisolone. The 90 or so discovery patients were randomly split 7:3 into training and test sets. The study also compared thyroid tissue and blood T-cell repertoires from more than five Graves' hyperthyroidism patients. Points the paper makes about the study in general: Most expanded thyroid clonotypes (frequency above 0.001) were also found in blood, which suggests that blood repertoires may mirror thyroid immune responses. Ophthalmopathy was separated from stable hyperthyroidism by a 13 V-J signature model, with around 88% sensitivity and just over 81% specificity obtained in cross-validation and 80%/75% obtained in testing. In validation, progression to ophthalmopathy was predicted by the model with roughly 71% sensitivity and 72.22% specificity, a median of around 6.5 months before onset. No statistical method was used to set the sample size in advance, and investigators knew the group allocation.

The TCR beta CDR3 regions were amplified from RNA transcripts. The first round of RT-PCR for the TCR CDR3 was performed with the HTBI primer set and the Qiagen OneStep RT-PCR kit. The libraries were constructed in a second round of multiplex PCR and then size-selected and purified. The libraries were sequenced on an Illumina HiSeq2000 using paired-end 100 bp reads. Per the original workflow: Raw data were processed with SOAPnuke, discarding reads with adapters, uncalled bases, mean Phred below 15, or no exact constant-primer or identifier match. COPE v1.2.5 was used to merge the high-quality paired reads, and each unique nucleotide sequence was defined as a clonotype. Clonotypes were aligned to IMGT TRBV, TRBD and TRBJ reference segments using MiTCR v1.1. Only V-J combinations with frequency above 0.0001, covering 99% to 99.2% of repertoires, were analysed. A TCS score was defined as the ratio between F50 (clonal expansion) and ExV (chaos), using BLOSUM62-based TCRdist between CDR3 peptides within each V-J. Welch's t-statistics and random forest reduced roughly 530 V-J features to roughly 13, which were used in a naive Bayes classifier (R e1071). TCRdb reworked the public reads: Q25 trimming with fastp, MiXCR clone assembly, productive beta chains retained. One record per CDR3 amino acid sequence lists the most common genes and DNA. These V and J calls are TCRdb output, not the study's own analysis. For this sample there are around 350,000 distinct CDR3 sequences; about 16% appear just once. The ten largest account for roughly a fifth of the sample.

From cysteine to phenylalanine, the CDR3 is 17 amino acids long. CDR3 DNA is the only sequence kept; it has 51 bases, read in frame from the first base. Germline trimming: 7 bases from V, 0 bases from J; junction bases outside gene matches: 6. CDR1 and CDR2 (SNHLY, FYNNEI) derive from the germline V gene. In the ophthalmopathy patients, disease was moderately to severely active, with a Clinical Activity Score of 3 or more, a NOSPECS grade of 4 or more, and a duration of less than 3 months. Patients with uncontrolled infections, other autoimmune diseases, pregnancy or lactation were excluded. Diagnoses were established on the basis of clinical symptoms, serum thyroxine and TRAb, thyroid ultrasound, and orbital computed tomography. PBMCs were separated from roughly 9.6 ml of fresh peripheral blood using Ficoll-Paque density gradient centrifugation. Trizol reagent was used to extract total RNA, and RNA quality was then checked on an Agilent 2100 Bioanalyzer.

The sample holds a few counts of this clonotype. This clone's antigen is unknown. There are no base qualities to consult, and no much larger clone falls within one base. The sample taken for sequencing was blood. The receptor chain draws on TRBV2 and TRBJ2-6, and TRBD1 aligns with 10 junction nucleotides. This sequence originates from a woman between 55 and 75 years old with Graves' ophthalmopathy. The CDR3 region reads CASTPGQGRSGANVLTF. The DNA is TGTGCCAGCACCCCGGGACAGGGGCGCTCTGGGGCCAACGTCCTGACTTTC.